This TCR beta chain was sequenced during a study of T cell responses to AZD1222 COVID-19 vaccine. Study-wide results and limits: Possibly, clonal diversity was underestimated; donors were largely white British and included more females. Just a handful of people given AZD1222 tested seropositive at baseline. The study sampled repertoires only after the peak T cell response. Vaccination with two AZD1222 doses was followed by a rise in Spike-specific TCR breadth and depth.

On this clone: What it recognizes is unknown.

The CDR3 covers 12 residues. Germline CDR1 reads SGHRS; CDR2 reads YFSETQ. Trimming removed 3 bases at V and 4 bases at J, with 4 bases between. The repertoire was sequenced with immunoSEQ multiplex PCR; TCRdb's copy has only in-frame clones and lacks some. The sample shows around 100,000 clones, about 87% of them seen only once. This receptor was identified in an adult in good health. Sequences were derived from peripheral blood, sampled on day 0 of AZD1222 vaccination. The J gene is TRBJ2-2, the V gene TRBV5-1; D remains ambiguous. The CDR3 DNA is TGCGCCAGCAGCTGGGGCACCGGGGAGCTGTTTTTT. It codes for CASSWGTGELFF.